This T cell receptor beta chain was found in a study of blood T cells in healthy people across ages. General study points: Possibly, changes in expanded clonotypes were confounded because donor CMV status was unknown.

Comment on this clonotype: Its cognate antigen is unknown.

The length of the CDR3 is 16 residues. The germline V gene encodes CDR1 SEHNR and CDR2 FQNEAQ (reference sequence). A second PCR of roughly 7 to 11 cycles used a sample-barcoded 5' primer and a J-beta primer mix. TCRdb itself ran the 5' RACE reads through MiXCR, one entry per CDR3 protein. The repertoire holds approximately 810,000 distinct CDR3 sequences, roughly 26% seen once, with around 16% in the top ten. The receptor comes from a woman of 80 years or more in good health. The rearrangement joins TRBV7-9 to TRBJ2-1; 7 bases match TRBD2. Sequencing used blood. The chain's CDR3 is CTIPQLKRGGYNEQFF. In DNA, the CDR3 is TGTACTATCCCGCAATTAAAGAGGGGAGGGTACAATGAGCAGTTCTTC.